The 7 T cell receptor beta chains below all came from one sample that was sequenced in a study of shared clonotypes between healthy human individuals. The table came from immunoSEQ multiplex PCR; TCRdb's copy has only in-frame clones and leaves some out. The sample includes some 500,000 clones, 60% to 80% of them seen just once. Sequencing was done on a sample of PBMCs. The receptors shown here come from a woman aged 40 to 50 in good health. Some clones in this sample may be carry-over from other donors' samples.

The CDR3 loop reads CASLRTSGRETQYF. The CDR3 DNA reads as TGTGCCAGCCTCCGGACTAGCGGGAGGGAGACCCAGTACTTC. The chain employs TRBV2 and TRBJ2-5; 14 bases map to TRBD2. Germline trimming cut 8 bases from V and 5 bases from J; bases unmatched to any gene: 4. CDR1 and CDR2 from the germline V gene are SNHLY and FYNNEI. This CDR3 is built from 14 residues.

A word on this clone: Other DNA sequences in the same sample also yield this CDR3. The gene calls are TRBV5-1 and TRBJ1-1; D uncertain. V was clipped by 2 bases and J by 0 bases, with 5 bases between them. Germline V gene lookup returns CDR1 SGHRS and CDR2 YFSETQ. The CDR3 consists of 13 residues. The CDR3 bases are TGCGCCAGCAGCTTCCGTTTGAACACTGAAGCTTTCTTT. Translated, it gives CASSFRLNTEAFF. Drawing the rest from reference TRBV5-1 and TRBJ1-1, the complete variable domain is KAGVTQTPRYLIKTRGQQVTLSCSPISGHRSVSWYQQTPGQGLQFLFEYFSETQRNKGNFPGRFSGRQFSNSRSEMNVSTLELGDSALYLCASSFRLNTEAFFGQGTRLTVV.

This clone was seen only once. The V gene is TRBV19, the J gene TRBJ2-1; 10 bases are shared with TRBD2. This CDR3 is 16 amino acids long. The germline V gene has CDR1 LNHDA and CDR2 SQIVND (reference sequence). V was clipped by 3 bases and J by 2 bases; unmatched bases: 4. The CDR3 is CASSIVAGGPYNEQFF. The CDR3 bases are TGTGCCAGTAGTATCGTAGCGGGAGGTCCCTACAATGAGCAGTTCTTC.

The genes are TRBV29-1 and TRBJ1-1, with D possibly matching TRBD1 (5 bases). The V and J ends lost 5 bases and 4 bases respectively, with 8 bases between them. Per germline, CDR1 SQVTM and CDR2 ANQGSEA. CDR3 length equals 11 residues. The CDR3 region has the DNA TGCAGCGTTTCCGGGGCCACTGAAGCTTTCTTT. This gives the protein CSVSGATEAFF. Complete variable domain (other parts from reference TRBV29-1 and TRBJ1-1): SAVISQKPSRDICQRGTSLTIQCQVDSQVTMMFWYRQQPGQSLTLIATANQGSEATYESGFVIDKFPISRPNLTFSTLTVSNMSPEDSSIYLCSVSGATEAFFGQGTRLTVV.

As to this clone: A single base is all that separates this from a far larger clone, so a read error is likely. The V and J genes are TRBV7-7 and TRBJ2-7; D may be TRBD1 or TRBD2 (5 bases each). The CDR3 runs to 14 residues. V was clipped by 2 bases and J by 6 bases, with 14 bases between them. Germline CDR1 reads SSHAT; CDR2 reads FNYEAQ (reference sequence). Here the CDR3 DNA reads TGTGCCAGCAGCTTACAACCGGGGCCGAGCGAGCAGTACTTC. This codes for CASSLQPGPSEQYF. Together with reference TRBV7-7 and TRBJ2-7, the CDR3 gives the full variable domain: GAGVSQSPRYKVTKRGQDVTLRCDPISSHATLYWYQQALGQGPEFLTYFNYEAQPDKSGLPSDRFSAERPEGSISTLTIQRTEQRDSAMYRCASSLQPGPSEQYFGPGTRLTVT.

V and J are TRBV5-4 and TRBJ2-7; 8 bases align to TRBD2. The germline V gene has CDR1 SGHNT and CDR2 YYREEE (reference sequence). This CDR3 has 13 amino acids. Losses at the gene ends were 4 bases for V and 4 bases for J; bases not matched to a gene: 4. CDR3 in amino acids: CASSPREGYEQYF. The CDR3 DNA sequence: TGTGCCAGCAGCCCCCGGGAGGGGTACGAGCAGTACTTC. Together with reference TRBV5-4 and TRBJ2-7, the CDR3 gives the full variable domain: ETGVTQSPTHLIKTRGQQVTLRCSSQSGHNTVSWYQQALGQGPQFIFQYYREEENGRGNFPPRFSGLQFPNYSSELNVNALELDDSALYLCASSPREGYEQYFGPGTRLTVT.

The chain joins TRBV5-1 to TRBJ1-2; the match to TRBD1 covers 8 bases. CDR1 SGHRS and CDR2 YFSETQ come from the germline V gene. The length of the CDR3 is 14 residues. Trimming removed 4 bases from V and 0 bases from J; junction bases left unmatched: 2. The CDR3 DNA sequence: TGCGCCAGCAGCCCAGGGGGCCCTAACTATGGCTACACCTTC. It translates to CASSPGGPNYGYTF. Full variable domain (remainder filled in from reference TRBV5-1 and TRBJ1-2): KAGVTQTPRYLIKTRGQQVTLSCSPISGHRSVSWYQQTPGQGLQFLFEYFSETQRNKGNFPGRFSGRQFSNSRSEMNVSTLELGDSALYLCASSPGGPNYGYTFGSGTRLTVV.